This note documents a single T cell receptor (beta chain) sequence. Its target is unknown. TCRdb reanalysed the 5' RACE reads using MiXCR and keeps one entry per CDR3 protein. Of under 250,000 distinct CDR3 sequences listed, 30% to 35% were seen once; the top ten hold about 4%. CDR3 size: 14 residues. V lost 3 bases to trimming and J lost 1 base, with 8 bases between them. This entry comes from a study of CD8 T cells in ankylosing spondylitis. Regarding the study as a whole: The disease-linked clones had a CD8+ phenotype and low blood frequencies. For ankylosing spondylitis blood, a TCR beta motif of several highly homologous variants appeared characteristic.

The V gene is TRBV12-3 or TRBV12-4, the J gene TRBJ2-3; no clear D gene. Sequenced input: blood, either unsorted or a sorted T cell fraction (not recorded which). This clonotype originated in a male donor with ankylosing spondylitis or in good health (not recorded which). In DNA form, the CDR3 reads TGTGCCAGCAGTTTTGACTCAGGCACAGATACGCAGTATTTT. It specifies CASSFDSGTDTQYF.